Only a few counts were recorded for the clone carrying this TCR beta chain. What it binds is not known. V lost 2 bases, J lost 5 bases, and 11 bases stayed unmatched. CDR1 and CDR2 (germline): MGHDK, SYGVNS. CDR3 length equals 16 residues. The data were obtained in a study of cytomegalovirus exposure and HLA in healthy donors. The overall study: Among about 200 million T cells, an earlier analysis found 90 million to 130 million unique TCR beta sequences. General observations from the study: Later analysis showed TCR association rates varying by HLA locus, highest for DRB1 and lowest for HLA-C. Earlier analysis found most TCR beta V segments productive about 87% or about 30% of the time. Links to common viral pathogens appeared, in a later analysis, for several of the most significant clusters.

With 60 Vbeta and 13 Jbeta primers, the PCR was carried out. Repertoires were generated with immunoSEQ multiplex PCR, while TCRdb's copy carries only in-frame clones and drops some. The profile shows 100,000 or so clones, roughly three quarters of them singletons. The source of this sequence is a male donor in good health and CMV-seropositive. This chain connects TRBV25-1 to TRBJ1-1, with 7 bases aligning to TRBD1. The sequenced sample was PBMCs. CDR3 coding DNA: TGTGCCAGCAGTGAAACGACACAGGGGCCGGGGACTGAAGCTTTCTTT. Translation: CASSETTQGPGTEAFF.